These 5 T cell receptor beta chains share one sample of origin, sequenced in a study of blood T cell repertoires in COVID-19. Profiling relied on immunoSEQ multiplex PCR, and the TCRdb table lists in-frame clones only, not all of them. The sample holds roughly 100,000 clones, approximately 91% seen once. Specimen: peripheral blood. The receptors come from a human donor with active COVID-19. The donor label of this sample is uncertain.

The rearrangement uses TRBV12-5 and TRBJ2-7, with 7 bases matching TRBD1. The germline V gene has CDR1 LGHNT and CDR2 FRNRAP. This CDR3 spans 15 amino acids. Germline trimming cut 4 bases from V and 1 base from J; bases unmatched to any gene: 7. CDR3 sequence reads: CASGSSGTVSYEQYF. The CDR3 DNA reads TGTGCTAGTGGTTCCTCCGGGACAGTTTCCTACGAGCAGTACTTC.

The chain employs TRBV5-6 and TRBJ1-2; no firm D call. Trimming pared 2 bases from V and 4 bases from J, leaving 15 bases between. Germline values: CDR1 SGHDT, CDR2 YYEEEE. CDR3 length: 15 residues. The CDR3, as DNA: TGTGCCAGCAGCTTAAGACTGTTAATCGCCTATGGCTACACCTTC. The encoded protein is CASSLRLLIAYGYTF.

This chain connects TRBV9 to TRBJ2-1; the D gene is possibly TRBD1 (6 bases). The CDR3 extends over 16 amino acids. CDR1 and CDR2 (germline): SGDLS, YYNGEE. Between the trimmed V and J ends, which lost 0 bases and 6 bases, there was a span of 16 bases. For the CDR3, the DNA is TGTGCCAGCAGCGTAGTTGATCGGACAGAGAGCAATGAGCAGTTCTTC. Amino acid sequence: CASSVVDRTESNEQFF.

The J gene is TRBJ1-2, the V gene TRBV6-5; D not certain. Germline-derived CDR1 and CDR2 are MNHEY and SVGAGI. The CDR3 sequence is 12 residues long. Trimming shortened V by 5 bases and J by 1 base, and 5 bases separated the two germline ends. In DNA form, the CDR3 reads TGTGCCAGCAGTCTCGGTAACTATGGCTACACCTTC. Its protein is CASSLGNYGYTF.

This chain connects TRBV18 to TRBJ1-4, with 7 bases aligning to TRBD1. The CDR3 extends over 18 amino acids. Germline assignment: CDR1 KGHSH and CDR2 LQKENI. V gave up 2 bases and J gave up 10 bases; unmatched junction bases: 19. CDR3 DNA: TGTGCCAGCTCACCAGCCCCTCCGACAGGGACGGATTTCGTAAAACTGTTTTTT. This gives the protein CASSPAPPTGTDFVKLFF.